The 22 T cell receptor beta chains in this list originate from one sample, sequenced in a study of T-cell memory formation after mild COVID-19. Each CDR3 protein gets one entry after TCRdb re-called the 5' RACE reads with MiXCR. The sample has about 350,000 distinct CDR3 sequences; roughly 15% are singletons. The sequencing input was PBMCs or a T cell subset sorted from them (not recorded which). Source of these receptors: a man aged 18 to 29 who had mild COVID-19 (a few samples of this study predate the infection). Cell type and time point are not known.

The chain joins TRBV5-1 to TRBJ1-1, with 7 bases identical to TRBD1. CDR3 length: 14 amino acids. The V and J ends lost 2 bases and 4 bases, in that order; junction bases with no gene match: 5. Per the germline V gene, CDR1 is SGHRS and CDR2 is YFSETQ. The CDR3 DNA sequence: TGCGCCAGCAGCTTACAGGGGTACCGCACTGAAGCTTTCTTT. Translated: CASSLQGYRTEAFF.

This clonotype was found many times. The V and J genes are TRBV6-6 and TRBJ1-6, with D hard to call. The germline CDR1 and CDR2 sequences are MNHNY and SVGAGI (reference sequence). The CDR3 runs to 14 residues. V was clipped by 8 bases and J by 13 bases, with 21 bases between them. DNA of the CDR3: TGTGCCAGCCAAAGGGAGTTCGAGGGTGGGCCCCTCCACTTT. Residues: CASQREFEGGPLHF.

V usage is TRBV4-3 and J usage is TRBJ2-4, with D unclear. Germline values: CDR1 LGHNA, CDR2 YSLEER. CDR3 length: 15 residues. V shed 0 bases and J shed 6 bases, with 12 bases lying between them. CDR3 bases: TGCGCCAGCAGCCAAGAAAGGACCAAGGGAAACATTCAGTACTTC. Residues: CASSQERTKGNIQYF.

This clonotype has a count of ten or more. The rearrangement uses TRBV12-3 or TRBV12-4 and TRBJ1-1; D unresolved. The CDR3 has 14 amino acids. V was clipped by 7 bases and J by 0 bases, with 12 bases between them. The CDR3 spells CASTIDEVNTEAFF. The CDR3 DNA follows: TGTGCCAGCACCATTGACGAGGTGAACACTGAAGCTTTCTTT.

CDR3 sequence (DNA): TGCGCCAGCAGCCAGGAGGGACTGCGACCCTATGGCTACACCTTC. This gives the protein CASSQEGLRPYGYTF. This rearrangement joins TRBV4-3 to TRBJ1-2, with a possible D match to TRBD1 (5 bases). This CDR3 spans 15 amino acids. CDR1 LGHNA and CDR2 YSLEER come from the germline V gene. Trimming shortened V by 3 bases and J by 4 bases, and 15 bases separated the two germline ends.

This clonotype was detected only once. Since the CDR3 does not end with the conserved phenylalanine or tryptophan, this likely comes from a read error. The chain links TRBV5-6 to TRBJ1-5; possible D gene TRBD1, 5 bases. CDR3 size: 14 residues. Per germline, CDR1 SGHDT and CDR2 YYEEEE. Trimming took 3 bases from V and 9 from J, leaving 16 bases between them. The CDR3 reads CASSYGTGGRPQHL. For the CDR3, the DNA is TGTGCCAGCAGCTACGGGACCGGCGGGAGGCCCCAGCATTTG.

The CDR3 DNA reads as TGTGCCAGCAGCCCGCGAGGGGCGGGGGGTCCCGGGGAGCTGTTTTTT. Residues: CASSPRGAGGPGELFF. V usage is TRBV11-2 and J usage is TRBJ2-2, with 8 bases that match TRBD2. The V gene end was trimmed by 5 bases and the J gene end by 6 bases; junction bases not matched to a gene: 11. CDR3 length: 16 residues. CDR1 and CDR2 from the germline V gene are SGHAT and FQNNGV.

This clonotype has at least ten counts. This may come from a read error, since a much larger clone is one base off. The CDR3 DNA is TGTGCCAGCAGCCAAACTAGCGGGGGGGCCAATGAGCAGTTCTTC. Encoded protein: CASSQTSGGANEQFF. The chain recombines TRBV4-2 with TRBJ2-1, with 13 bases aligning to TRBD2. Germline assignment: CDR1 LGHNA and CDR2 YNFKEQ. This CDR3 spans 15 amino acids. The junction had 1 base not matched to a gene; V was cut back by 2 bases and J by 6 bases.

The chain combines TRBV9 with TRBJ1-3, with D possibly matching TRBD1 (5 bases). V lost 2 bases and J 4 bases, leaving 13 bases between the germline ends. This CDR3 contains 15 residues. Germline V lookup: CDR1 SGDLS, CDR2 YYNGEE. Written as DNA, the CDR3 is TGTGCCAGCAGCGTTCCCCCAGGGCGGGGAAACACCATATATTTT. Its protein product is CASSVPPGRGNTIYF.

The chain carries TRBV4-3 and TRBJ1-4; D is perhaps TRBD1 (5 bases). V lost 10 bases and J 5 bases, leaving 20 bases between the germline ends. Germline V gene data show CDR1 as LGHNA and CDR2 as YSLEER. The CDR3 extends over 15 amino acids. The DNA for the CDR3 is TGCGCCACCCCCCCCTCAGTGGGGACGAATGAAAAACTGTTTTTT. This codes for CATPPSVGTNEKLFF.

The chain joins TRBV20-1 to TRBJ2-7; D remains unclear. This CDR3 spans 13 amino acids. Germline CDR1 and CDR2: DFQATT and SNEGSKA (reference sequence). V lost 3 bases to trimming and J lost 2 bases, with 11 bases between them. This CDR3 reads CSARALAAYEQYV. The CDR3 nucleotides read TGCAGTGCTAGGGCCCTCGCGGCCTACGAGCAGTACGTC.

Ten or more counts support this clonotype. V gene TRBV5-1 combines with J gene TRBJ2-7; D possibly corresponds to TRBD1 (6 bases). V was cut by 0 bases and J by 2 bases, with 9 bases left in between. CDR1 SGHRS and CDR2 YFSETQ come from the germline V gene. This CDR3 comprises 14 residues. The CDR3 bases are TGCGCCAGCAGCTTGGTGGCAGGGGCCTACGAGCAGTACTTC. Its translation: CASSLVAGAYEQYF.

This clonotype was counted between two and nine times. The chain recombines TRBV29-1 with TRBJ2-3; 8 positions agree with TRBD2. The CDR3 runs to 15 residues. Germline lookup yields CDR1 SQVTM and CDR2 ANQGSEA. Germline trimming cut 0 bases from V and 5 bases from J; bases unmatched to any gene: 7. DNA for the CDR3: TGCAGCGTTGAAGATCGACGTCGGGGGGGAGATACGCAGTATTTT. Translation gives CSVEDRRRGGDTQYF.

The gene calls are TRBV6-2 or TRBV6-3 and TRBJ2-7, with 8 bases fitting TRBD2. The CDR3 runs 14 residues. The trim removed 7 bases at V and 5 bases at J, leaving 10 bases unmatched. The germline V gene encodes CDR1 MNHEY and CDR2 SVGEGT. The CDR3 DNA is TGTGCCAGCACCAACGCGGGGGGCCCGAACGAGCAGTACTTC. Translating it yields CASTNAGGPNEQYF.

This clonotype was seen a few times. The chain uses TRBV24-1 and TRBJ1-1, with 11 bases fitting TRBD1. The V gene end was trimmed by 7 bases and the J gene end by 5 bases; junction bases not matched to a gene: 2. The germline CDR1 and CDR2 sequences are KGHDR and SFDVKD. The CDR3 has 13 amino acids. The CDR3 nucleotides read TGTGCCACCAGGGGACAGGGGGAGACTGAAGCTTTCTTT. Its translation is CATRGQGETEAFF.

The CDR3 bases are TGTGCCATTCAGGACAGGGACGAGGGAAATTCACCCCTCCACTTT. Translating gives CAIQDRDEGNSPLHF. The rearrangement joins TRBV10-3 to TRBJ1-6, with 8 bases aligning to TRBD1. Germline V lookup: CDR1 ENHRY, CDR2 SYGVKD. V gave up 9 bases and J gave up 7 bases; unmatched junction bases: 11. The CDR3 extends over 15 amino acids.

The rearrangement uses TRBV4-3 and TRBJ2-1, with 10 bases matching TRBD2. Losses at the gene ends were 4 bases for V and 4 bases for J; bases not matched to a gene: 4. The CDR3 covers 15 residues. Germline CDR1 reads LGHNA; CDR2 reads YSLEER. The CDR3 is CASSPRLAGYNEQFF. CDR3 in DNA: TGCGCCAGCAGCCCGAGACTAGCGGGTTACAATGAGCAGTTCTTC.

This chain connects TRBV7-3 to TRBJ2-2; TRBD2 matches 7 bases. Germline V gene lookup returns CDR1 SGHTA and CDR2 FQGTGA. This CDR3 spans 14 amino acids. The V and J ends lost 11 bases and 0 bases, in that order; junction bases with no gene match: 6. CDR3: CAGGRGSNTGELFF. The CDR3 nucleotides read TGTGCCGGGGGGAGGGGCTCGAACACCGGGGAGCTGTTTTTT.

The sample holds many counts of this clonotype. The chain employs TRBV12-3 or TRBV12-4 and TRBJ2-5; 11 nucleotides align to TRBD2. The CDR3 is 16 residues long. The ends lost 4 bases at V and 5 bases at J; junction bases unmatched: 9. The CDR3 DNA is TGTGCCAGCAGTTCGCGACTAGCGGGGCGGCGCGAGACCCAGTACTTC. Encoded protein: CASSSRLAGRRETQYF.

The CDR3 DNA reads TGCGCCAGCAGCCCCGGAGGAGGCTCTGGAAACACCATATATTTT. It specifies CASSPGGGSGNTIYF. The J gene is TRBJ1-3, the V gene TRBV5-1; no definite D call. The germline V and J ends were trimmed by 4 bases and 0 bases, with 11 bases remaining between them. CDR3 length: 15 residues. Germline CDR1 is SGHRS and CDR2 is YFSETQ.

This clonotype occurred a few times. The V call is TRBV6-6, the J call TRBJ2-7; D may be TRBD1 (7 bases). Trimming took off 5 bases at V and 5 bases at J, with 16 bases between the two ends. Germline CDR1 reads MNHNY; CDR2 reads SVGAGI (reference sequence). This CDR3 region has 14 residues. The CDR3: CASSPPAGGHEQYF. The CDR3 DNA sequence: TGTGCCAGCAGTCCTCCCGCAGGGGGGCACGAGCAGTACTTC.

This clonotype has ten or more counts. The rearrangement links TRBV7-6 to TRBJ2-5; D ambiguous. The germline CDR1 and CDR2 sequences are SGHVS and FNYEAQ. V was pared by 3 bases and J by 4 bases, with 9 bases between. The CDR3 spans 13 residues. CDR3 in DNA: TGTGCCAGCAGCTTGATAGTAACAGAGACCCAGTACTTC. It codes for CASSLIVTETQYF.